This entry features one TCR beta chain sequence. Some clones are missing from TCRdb's copy, which holds only in-frame ones; the method was immunoSEQ multiplex PCR. The data contain more than 90,000 clones, about 75% of them singletons. V lost 4 bases and J lost 5, with 14 bases in between. The CDR3 covers 14 residues. CDR1 and CDR2 (germline): SGDLS, YYNGEE. The data originate from a study of blood T cell repertoires in COVID-19. The sequence was obtained from a woman at least 80 years old with acute or convalescent COVID-19. This rearrangement joins TRBV9 to TRBJ2-3; maybe TRBD1 (5 bases). The source material was peripheral blood. CDR3 loop: CASSTRDRGDTQYF. The CDR3 nucleotides read TGTGCCAGCAGCACCCGTGACAGAGGAGATACGCAGTATTTT.